This TCR beta chain stems from a study of cytomegalovirus exposure and HLA in healthy donors. Worth noting for this clone: The antigen is unknown.

Findings and caveats of the study: The study recorded about 160 TCR beta chains that were cytomegalovirus-associated. In a later analysis, HLA-associated beta chains showed higher expansion and lower generation probabilities than comparable chains. In a later analysis, at a false discovery rate of 0.05, over 15,000 TCR beta sequences matched HLA alleles.

Researchers ran the PCR with 60 Vbeta and 13 Jbeta primers. The authors' processing: Tens of millions of unique TCR beta chains, roughly 11 million shared, were counted in a later analysis. The method was immunoSEQ multiplex PCR; TCRdb's version includes in-frame clones alone and lacks a portion of them. For V, J and clone size, that table is used; D and trimming come from the DNA. The table records 100,000 or so clones, 69% of them present only once. V lost 5 bases to trimming and J lost 3 bases, with 10 bases between them. The germline gives CDR1 SGHTA, CDR2 FQGNSA. The CDR3 is 14 residues long. The gene calls are TRBV7-2 and TRBJ2-2; D is undetermined. The TCR was taken from a man younger than 45 in good health and CMV-seronegative. Input material: PBMCs. This CDR3 reads CASSLEPDTGELFF. In nucleotides, the CDR3 is TGTGCCAGCAGCCTAGAGCCGGACACCGGGGAGCTGTTTTTT.